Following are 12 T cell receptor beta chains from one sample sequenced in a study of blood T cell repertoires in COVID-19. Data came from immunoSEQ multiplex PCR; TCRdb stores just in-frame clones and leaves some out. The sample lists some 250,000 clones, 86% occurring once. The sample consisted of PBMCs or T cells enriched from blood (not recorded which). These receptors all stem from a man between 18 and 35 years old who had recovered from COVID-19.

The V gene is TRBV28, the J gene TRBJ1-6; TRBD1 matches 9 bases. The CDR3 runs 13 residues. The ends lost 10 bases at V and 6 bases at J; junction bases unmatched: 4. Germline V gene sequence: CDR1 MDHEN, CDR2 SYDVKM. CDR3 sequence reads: CATTGQGNSPLHF. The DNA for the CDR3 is TGTGCCACGACGGGACAGGGTAATTCACCCCTCCACTTT.

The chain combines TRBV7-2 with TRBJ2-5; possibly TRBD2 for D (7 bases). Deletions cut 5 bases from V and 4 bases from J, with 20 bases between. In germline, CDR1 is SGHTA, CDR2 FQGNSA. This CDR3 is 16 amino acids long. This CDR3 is CASSLLGGGHGETQYF. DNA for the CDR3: TGTGCCAGCAGCCTCTTAGGGGGGGGACATGGAGAGACCCAGTACTTC.

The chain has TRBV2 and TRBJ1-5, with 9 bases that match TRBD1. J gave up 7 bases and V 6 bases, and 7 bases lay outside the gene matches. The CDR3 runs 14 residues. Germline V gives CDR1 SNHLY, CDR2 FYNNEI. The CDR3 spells CASSGTGKGQPQHF. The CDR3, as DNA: TGTGCCAGCAGCGGGACAGGGAAGGGGCAGCCCCAGCATTTT.

CDR3 DNA: TGTGCCAGCAGCTTAGAGGGGACTAGCGGATTCTACGAGCAGTACTTC. Translation: CASSLEGTSGFYEQYF. The rearrangement joins TRBV7-3 to TRBJ2-7; 11 nucleotides align to TRBD2. In germline, CDR1 is SGHTA, CDR2 FQGTGA. V was clipped by 2 bases and J by 3 bases; unmatched bases: 6. The CDR3 totals 16 residues.

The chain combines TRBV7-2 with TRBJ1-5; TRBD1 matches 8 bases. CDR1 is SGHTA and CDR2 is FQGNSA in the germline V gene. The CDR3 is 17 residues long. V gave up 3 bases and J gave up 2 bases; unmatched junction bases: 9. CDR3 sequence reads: CASSLDRDGTGNQPQHF. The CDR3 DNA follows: TGTGCCAGCAGCTTGGACAGGGACGGGACAGGCAATCAGCCCCAGCATTTT.

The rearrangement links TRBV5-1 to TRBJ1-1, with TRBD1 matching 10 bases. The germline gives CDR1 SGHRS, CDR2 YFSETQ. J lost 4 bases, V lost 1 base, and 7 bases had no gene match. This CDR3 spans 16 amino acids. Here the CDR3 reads CASSLFSGQGSTEAFF. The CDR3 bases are TGCGCCAGCAGCTTGTTCTCGGGACAGGGGAGCACTGAAGCTTTCTTT.

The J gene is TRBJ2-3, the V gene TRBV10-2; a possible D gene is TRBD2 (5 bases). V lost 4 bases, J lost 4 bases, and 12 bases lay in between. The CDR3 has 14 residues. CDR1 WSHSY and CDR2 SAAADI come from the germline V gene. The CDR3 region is CASSAASGADTQYF. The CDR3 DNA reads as TGCGCCAGCAGTGCCGCAAGCGGAGCAGATACGCAGTATTTT.

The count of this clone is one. The CDR3 coding sequence is TGTGCCAGCAGCCAAGATCGGGGCAGGGGGCGACTACTTGGCTACACCTTC. This gives the protein CASSQDRGRGRLLGYTF. V is TRBV3-1 (or the pseudogene TRBV3-2) and J is TRBJ1-2, with 8 bases that match TRBD1. This CDR3 is built from 17 residues. CDR1 is LGHDT, CDR2 YNNKEL, per germline (reference sequence). J lost 7 bases, V lost 0 bases, and 13 bases had no gene match.

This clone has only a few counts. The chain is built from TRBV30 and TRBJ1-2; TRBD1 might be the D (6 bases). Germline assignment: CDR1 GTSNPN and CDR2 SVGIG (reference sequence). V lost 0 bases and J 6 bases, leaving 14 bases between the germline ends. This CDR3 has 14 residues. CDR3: CAWSVGTYRDGYTF. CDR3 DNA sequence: TGTGCCTGGAGTGTGGGAACCTACAGGGATGGCTACACCTTC.

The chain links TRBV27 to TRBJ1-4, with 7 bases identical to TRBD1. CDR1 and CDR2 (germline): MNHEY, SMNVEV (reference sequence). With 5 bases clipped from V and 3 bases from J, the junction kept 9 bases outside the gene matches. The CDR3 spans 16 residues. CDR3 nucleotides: TGTGCCAGCAGTGAGCTCCCCCAGGGGGCTAATGAAAAACTGTTTTTT. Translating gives CASSELPQGANEKLFF. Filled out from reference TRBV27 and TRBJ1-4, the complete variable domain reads EAQVTQNPRYLITVTGKKLTVTCSQNMNHEYMSWYRQDPGLGLRQIYYSMNVEVTDKGDVPEGYKVSRKEKRNFPLILESPSPNQTSLYFCASSELPQGANEKLFFGSGTQLSVL.

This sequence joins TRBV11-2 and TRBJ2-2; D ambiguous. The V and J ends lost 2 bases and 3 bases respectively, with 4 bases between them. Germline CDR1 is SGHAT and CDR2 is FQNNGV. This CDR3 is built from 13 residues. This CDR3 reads CASSLSYTGELFF. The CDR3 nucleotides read TGTGCCAGCAGCTTATCATACACCGGGGAGCTGTTTTTT.

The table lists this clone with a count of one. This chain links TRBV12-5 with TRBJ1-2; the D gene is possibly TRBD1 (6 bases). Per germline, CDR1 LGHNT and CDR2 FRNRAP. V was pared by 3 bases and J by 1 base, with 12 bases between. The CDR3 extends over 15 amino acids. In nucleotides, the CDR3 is TGTGCTAGTGGTTTCGTGGCAGGGGTTAACTATGGCTACACCTTC. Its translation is CASGFVAGVNYGYTF.